These T cell receptor beta chains were read from a single sample in a study of OX40 agonist ivuxolimab in advanced cancers. Here immunoSEQ multiplex PCR was the method, and the copy in TCRdb shows in-frame clones only, minus some. Of about 48,000 clones listed, over 80% are singletons. This material consisted of CD4+ or CD8+ T cells sorted from blood, taken in a trial of the OX40 agonist ivuxolimab. Receptor source: an adult with an advanced solid tumor such as melanoma, head and neck, liver or kidney cancer. The CDR3 runs from the conserved cysteine through the conserved F or W. Each record gives: J gene, V gene, D gene, clone size, CDR3 protein, CDR3 DNA. The D gene is left open where the match is weak. Not all rows give a size; the values are once, few, many and, for expanded clones, a class.

TRBJ1-5,TRBV5-5,NA,few,CASSDERGAPQHF,TGTGCCAGCAGCGACGAACGAGGGGCGCCCCAGCATTTT
TRBJ2-1,TRBV29-1,TRBD2,NA,CSTRLAGGREQFF,TGCAGTACTCGACTAGCGGGGGGGCGAGAGCAGTTCTTC
TRBJ1-1,TRBV19,NA,NA,CASTRRGRTGLNTEAFF,TGTGCCAGTACTCGTAGGGGCAGAACGGGGCTTAACACTGAAGCTTTCTTT
TRBJ1-2,TRBV6-5,NA,NA,CASRGTQRNYGYTF,TGTGCCAGCAGGGGGACCCAGAGAAACTATGGCTACACCTTC
TRBJ1-2,TRBV19,NA,NA,CASSMVTFYGYTF,TGTGCCAGTAGTATGGTGACATTCTATGGCTACACCTTC
TRBJ2-7,TRBV5-1,NA,NA,CASSLSPGIYEQYF,TGCGCCAGCAGCTTGTCTCCAGGGATCTACGAGCAGTACTTC
TRBJ2-6,TRBV5-5,TRBD1,NA,CASSSPGTGGSSGANVLTF,TGTGCCAGCAGCTCGCCCGGGACAGGGGGTTCCTCTGGGGCCAACGTCCTGACTTTC
TRBJ2-2,TRBV6-5,NA,NA,CASSYRLIAGELFF,TGTGCCAGCAGTTACAGGCTGATAGCCGGGGAGCTGTTTTTT
TRBJ2-5,TRBV30,NA,once,CAWGEGGGQETQYF,TGTGCCTGGGGAGAAGGGGGGGGACAAGAGACCCAGTACTTC
TRBJ1-5,TRBV7-8,NA,NA,CASSDRDSRSNQPQHF,TGTGCCAGCAGCGACCGGGACTCCCGGAGCAATCAGCCCCAGCATTTT
TRBJ1-4,TRBV7-9,NA,NA,CASSRATGNEKLFF,TGTGCCAGCAGCCGGGCCACGGGTAATGAAAAACTGTTTTTT
TRBJ1-2,TRBV5-1,NA,NA,CASSPGRGDGYGYTF,TGCGCCAGCAGCCCGGGACGGGGTGATGGCTATGGCTACACCTTC
TRBJ2-3,TRBV7-9,NA,NA,CASSPLDGLDTQYF,TGTGCCAGCAGCCCTTTAGATGGCCTAGATACGCAGTATTTT
TRBJ2-5,TRBV11-2,NA,once,CASSNRKLGAGLETQYF,TGTGCCAGCAGCAACCGCAAGCTCGGGGCAGGGCTAGAGACCCAGTACTTC
TRBJ2-7,TRBV6-5,NA,NA,CASRFADRVEQYF,TGTGCCAGCAGGTTCGCGGATAGGGTCGAGCAGTACTTC
TRBJ2-7,TRBV11-3,TRBD1,NA,CASSLDPGGEQYF,TGTGCCAGCAGCTTAGACCCAGGGGGCGAGCAGTACTTC
TRBJ2-5,TRBV6-5,TRBD1,NA,CASSEGQTQETQYF,TGTGCCAGCAGTGAGGGACAGACACAAGAGACCCAGTACTTC
TRBJ1-2,TRBV28,NA,few,CASSSPSGADYGYTF,TGTGCCAGCAGTTCCCCATCCGGAGCAGACTATGGCTACACCTTC
TRBJ1-6,TRBV4-3,TRBD1,NA,CASSQPGQGLNSPLHF,TGCGCCAGCAGTCAGCCGGGACAGGGGCTAAATTCACCCCTCCACTTT
TRBJ2-3,TRBV9,NA,NA,CASSVEIITDTQYF,TGTGCCAGCAGCGTAGAGATAATCACAGATACGCAGTATTTT
TRBJ2-7,TRBV5-6,NA,few,CASSFQAYEQYF,TGTGCCAGCAGCTTCCAAGCCTACGAGCAGTACTTC
TRBJ1-6,TRBV14,NA,NA,CASSRIPPLQGSNSPLHF,TGTGCCAGCAGCCGAATCCCCCCTCTACAGGGAAGTAATTCACCCCTCCACTTT
TRBJ1-2,TRBV4-3,NA,NA,CASSQEILEYGYTF,TGCGCCAGCAGCCAAGAAATATTAGAATATGGCTACACCTTC
TRBJ2-1,TRBV7-3,TRBD2,NA,CASSFGTSGADEQFF,TGTGCCAGCAGCTTCGGGACTAGCGGGGCAGATGAGCAGTTCTTC
TRBJ1-1,TRBV28,NA,NA,CASQVNRGSEAFF,TGTGCCAGTCAAGTTAATAGGGGGTCTGAAGCTTTCTTT
TRBJ1-4,TRBV5-1,NA,NA,CASSLVGLGANEKLFF,TGCGCCAGCAGCTTGGTGGGGTTGGGGGCTAATGAAAAACTGTTTTTT
TRBJ1-5,TRBV30,NA,NA,CAWSHSGGQPQHF,TGTGCCTGGAGTCACTCCGGGGGGCAGCCCCAGCATTTT
TRBJ2-1,TRBV7-2,TRBD1,NA,CASSSQTGGDNEQFF,TGTGCCAGCAGCTCCCAGACAGGGGGGGACAATGAGCAGTTCTTC
TRBJ1-2,TRBV10-3,NA,NA,CAISGGHLYGYTF,TGTGCCATCAGTGGCGGACATCTCTATGGCTACACCTTC
TRBJ2-5,TRBV4-2,TRBD2,NA,CASSQDGTRGGGQTQYF,TGTGCCAGCAGCCAAGATGGGACGCGGGGGGGCGGGCAGACCCAGTACTTC
TRBJ1-2,TRBV5-1,NA,NA,CASSSRVGYGYTF,TGCGCCAGCAGTTCTAGGGTGGGCTATGGCTACACCTTC
TRBJ1-1,TRBV10-2,NA,few,CASSKGNEAFF,TGCGCCAGCAGTAAGGGCAATGAAGCTTTCTTT
TRBJ1-4,TRBV5-1,NA,few,CASSLAGGGEKLFF,TGCGCCAGCAGCTTAGCGGGGGGCGGTGAAAAACTGTTTTTT
TRBJ1-2,TRBV5-6,NA,once,CASSLQGLNYGYTF,TGTGCCAGCAGCTTGCAGGGGCTGAACTATGGCTACACCTTC
TRBJ1-1,TRBV19,NA,NA,CASSIAAGIRTEAFF,TGTGCCAGTAGTATAGCTGCAGGGATTAGAACTGAAGCTTTCTTT
TRBJ2-3,TRBV7-9,TRBD1,NA,CASSESGQTRKDTQYF,TGTGCCAGCAGCGAATCGGGACAGACCCGGAAAGATACGCAGTATTTT
TRBJ1-2,TRBV18,NA,NA,CASSPQSYGGYTF,TGTGCCAGCTCACCACAGTCCTATGGTGGCTACACCTTC
TRBJ2-6,TRBV2,NA,NA,CASSRDTSSGANVLTF,TGTGCCAGCAGCCGGGACACGTCCTCTGGGGCCAACGTCCTGACTTTC
TRBJ1-2,TRBV4-1,NA,NA,CASSQEGLYGYTF,TGCGCCAGCAGCCAAGAGGGGCTCTATGGCTACACCTTC
TRBJ1-3,TRBV7-2,NA,NA,CASSDQVSGNTIYF,TGTGCCAGCAGCGACCAAGTCTCTGGAAACACCATATATTTT
TRBJ1-5,TRBV5-1,NA,few,CASSREGSQPQHF,TGCGCCAGCAGCCGGGAGGGGTCTCAGCCCCAGCATTTT
TRBJ2-3,TRBV20-1,NA,NA,CSARATDTQYF,TGCAGTGCTAGAGCTACAGATACGCAGTATTTT
TRBJ1-2,TRBV28,NA,NA,CASRMTGSYGYTF,TGTGCCAGCAGAATGACTGGAAGCTATGGCTACACCTTC
TRBJ1-1,TRBV19,NA,NA,CASCGALVNTEAFF,TGTGCCAGTTGTGGGGCGTTGGTGAACACTGAAGCTTTCTTT
TRBJ2-7,TRBV5-1,TRBD1,NA,CASRAGGSHEQYF,TGCGCCAGCAGGGCAGGGGGCTCCCACGAGCAGTACTTC
TRBJ2-5,TRBV6-6,NA,NA,CASSYRGQGEETQYF,TGTGCCAGCAGTTACCGAGGGCAGGGAGAAGAGACCCAGTACTTC
TRBJ2-3,TRBV5-1,TRBD2,NA,CASSWTSGTRTDTQYF,TGCGCCAGCAGCTGGACTAGCGGAACACGCACAGATACGCAGTATTTT
TRBJ1-5,TRBV6-4,NA,NA,CASVQGRNQPQHF,TGTGCCAGCGTACAGGGCCGCAATCAGCCCCAGCATTTT
TRBJ2-3,TRBV29-1,NA,NA,CSVEWRQGFIMATDTQYF,TGCAGCGTTGAATGGCGGCAGGGATTTATTATGGCGACAGATACGCAGTATTTT
TRBJ2-2,TRBV7-2,NA,NA,CASRQGNAGELFF,TGTGCCAGCAGGCAGGGTAACGCCGGGGAGCTGTTTTTT
TRBJ1-1,TRBV5-1,NA,NA,CASSLDGRNTEAFF,TGCGCCAGCAGCTTGGACGGCAGGAACACTGAAGCTTTCTTT
TRBJ2-5,TRBV11-2,TRBD2,NA,CASSFSGSGWNQETQYF,TGTGCCAGCAGCTTTAGTGGTAGCGGGTGGAATCAAGAGACCCAGTACTTC
TRBJ1-6,TRBV6-6,NA,NA,CASRSRWSPLHF,TGTGCCAGCAGGTCCCGTTGGTCACCCCTCCACTTT
TRBJ1-3,TRBV7-9,NA,NA,CASSLGGNAGNTIYF,TGTGCCAGCAGCCTGGGGGGGAACGCTGGAAACACCATATATTTT
TRBJ1-1,TRBV2,NA,few,CASRDLGIEAFF,TGTGCCAGCAGGGACCTCGGGATTGAAGCTTTCTTT
TRBJ2-1,TRBV13,NA,once,CASSFGGPKGEQFF,TGTGCCAGCAGCTTCGGGGGCCCGAAGGGTGAGCAGTTCTTC
TRBJ1-2,TRBV2,NA,NA,CASSEAAQRIVYGYTF,TGTGCCAGCAGTGAAGCGGCGCAGCGAATCGTCTATGGCTACACCTTC